Sequencing of this T cell receptor beta chain was carried out in a study of shared clonotypes between healthy human individuals. Study-wide results and caveats: Some naive CD4 clonotypes, 5% to 5.5%, turned up in common across a handful of donors.

This clone has at least ten counts. The target antigen is unknown. Distinct nucleotide sequences in the sample also encode this CDR3. V lost 4 bases to trimming and J lost 2 bases, with 11 bases between them. Germline loops: CDR1 MNHEY, CDR2 SVGAGI. The CDR3 covers 14 residues. Sequencing was performed with immunoSEQ multiplex PCR; in TCRdb, only in-frame clones are kept and a portion is missing. The table shows about 730,000 clones, with approximately 77% occurring only once. The sequence came from a woman aged 25 to 45 in good health. The V gene is TRBV6-5, the J gene TRBJ1-1, with D perhaps matching TRBD1 (6 bases). The specimen was memory CD4+ T cells sorted from blood. Specified subset: CD45RA-negative fraction. The CDR3 here is CASSSLTGNTEAFF. For the CDR3, the DNA is TGTGCCAGCAGTTCCCTGACAGGTAACACTGAAGCTTTCTTT.